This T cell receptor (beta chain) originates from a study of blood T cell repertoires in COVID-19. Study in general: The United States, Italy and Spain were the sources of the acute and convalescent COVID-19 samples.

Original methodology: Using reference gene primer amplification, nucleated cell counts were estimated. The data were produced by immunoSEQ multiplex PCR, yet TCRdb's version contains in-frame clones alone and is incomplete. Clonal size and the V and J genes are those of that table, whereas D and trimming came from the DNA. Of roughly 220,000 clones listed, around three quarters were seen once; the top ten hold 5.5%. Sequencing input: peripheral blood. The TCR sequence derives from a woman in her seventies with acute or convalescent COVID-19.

The CDR3 region has the DNA TGTGCCACCAGCAGAGATCGTCCCAGCGGGAGCACCTACAATGAGCAGTTCTTC. This translates into CATSRDRPSGSTYNEQFF. The chain carries TRBV15 and TRBJ2-1, with TRBD2 matching 8 bases. The length of the CDR3 is 18 residues. Trimming removed 0 bases from V and 2 bases from J; junction bases left unmatched: 9. CDR1 and CDR2 from the germline V gene are LNHNV and YYDKDF (reference sequence).